This T cell receptor (beta chain) is drawn from a study of shared clonotypes between healthy human individuals. Data came from immunoSEQ multiplex PCR; TCRdb stores just in-frame clones and leaves some out. The profile shows over 2 million clones, 85% to 95% of them singletons. Sequencing was performed on naive CD4+ T cells from PBMCs. Subset here: CD45RA+ positively selected. This receptor was taken from a man between 18 and 29 years old in good health. Some clones in this sample may be carry-over from other donors' samples.

CDR3 protein: CASSPPSQGPEKLFF. As DNA, the CDR3 is TGTGCCAGCTCACCACCCTCACAGGGACCTGAAAAACTGTTTTTT. This sequence joins TRBV18 and TRBJ1-4; D is perhaps TRBD1 (6 bases). V lost 0 bases and J 7 bases, leaving 12 bases between the germline ends. This CDR3 is 15 amino acids long. Germline assignment: CDR1 KGHSH and CDR2 LQKENI. The full variable domain, its missing parts supplied by reference TRBV18 and TRBJ1-4, is NAGVMQNPRHLVRRRGQEARLRCSPMKGHSHVYWYRQLPEEGLKFMVYLQKENIIDESGMPKERFSAEFPKEGPSILRIQQVVRGDSAAYFCASSPPSQGPEKLFFGSGTQLSVL.